The clone carrying this TCR beta chain was counted once. Its antigen is unknown. These data are taken from a study of T cells after yellow fever vaccination. Findings of the study overall: Detected again after the booster were most primary-vaccination clones, at nearly 97% CD4 and 80% to 90% CD8. The secondary response showed a weaker magnitude and a faster peak, day 5 versus 15.

The CDR3 sequence is 15 residues long. V dropped 2 bases and J dropped 6 bases, with 17 bases sitting between them. Per the germline V gene, CDR1 is LGHNA and CDR2 is YNFKEQ. A process of 5'RACE template switching, which added a universal primer site and UMIs, was used to make TCR cDNA. MiXCR, run by TCRdb on the 5' RACE reads, gives a single entry per CDR3 protein. The repertoire holds about 330,000 distinct CDR3 sequences, with around 6.8% as singletons. The rearrangement uses TRBV4-2 and TRBJ2-7; either TRBD1 or TRBD2 may supply D (5 bases each). Sequenced here: PBMCs, sampled about 41 days after the first yellow fever vaccination. The sequence was obtained from a man aged 18 to 35 who received the YFV17D yellow fever vaccine. CDR3 in amino acids: CASSQLGEGAFEQYF. DNA for the CDR3: TGTGCCAGCAGCCAACTGGGGGAAGGGGCTTTCGAGCAGTACTTC.